These 7 T cell receptor beta chains were all obtained from the same sample, sequenced in a study of control samples from healthy donors and cancer patients (TCRdb year 2020). Receptor amplification or capture employed the immunoSEQ multiplex PCR assay. In its TCRdb copy, this immuneACCESS table keeps in-frame sequences only and misses some clones. Where compared with another copy, unresolved V genes explain less than half of these, and the others have no known cause. A total of 75,000 to 90,000 clones appear in this sample, roughly nine tenths of them only once. 9.5% of the sample is in the top ten clones. Specimen: PBMCs. All receptors come from a woman aged 45 to 65 with colorectal cancer.

The chain recombines TRBV6-5 with TRBJ1-2, with a weak D call TRBD1 (6 bases). Per the germline V gene, CDR1 is MNHEY and CDR2 is SVGAGI. The CDR3 loop spans 15 amino acids. V was shortened by 5 bases and J by 4 bases, with 17 bases between the two germline ends. The CDR3 is CASSPSVGGRYGYTF. DNA of the CDR3: TGTGCCAGCAGTCCCTCGGTAGGGGGACGCTATGGCTACACCTTC.

The chain uses TRBV5-6 and TRBJ2-3; D is perhaps TRBD2 (6 bases). Trimming pared 0 bases from V and 5 bases from J, leaving 13 bases between. This CDR3 has 15 amino acids. In germline, CDR1 is SGHDT, CDR2 YYEEEE. CDR3 sequence (DNA): TGTGCCAGCAGCTTGGGGGCCGGGGGAGGAGATACGCAGTATTTT. It codes for CASSLGAGGGDTQYF.

The chain combines TRBV7-9 with TRBJ2-5, with 11 bases identical to TRBD1. The CDR3 sequence is 15 residues long. The V gene end was trimmed by 0 bases and the J gene end by 5 bases; junction bases not matched to a gene: 2. Germline V lookup: CDR1 SEHNR, CDR2 FQNEAQ (reference sequence). The CDR3 nucleotides are TGTGCCAGCAGCTTAGCGGACAGGGGGCTGGAGACCCAGTACTTC. Translating gives CASSLADRGLETQYF.

The rearrangement uses TRBV18 and TRBJ2-3; D is perhaps TRBD2 (5 bases). This CDR3 contains 15 residues. The V gene's germline CDR1 is KGHSH and CDR2 LQKENI. The germline V and J ends were trimmed by 4 bases and 4 bases, with 15 bases remaining between them. CDR3 in amino acids: CASSQNPDGADTQYF. CDR3 DNA: TGTGCCAGCTCACAAAACCCCGACGGGGCAGATACGCAGTATTTT.

This clone was recorded once. This chain uses TRBV4-3 with TRBJ1-4; no clear D. CDR1 and CDR2 (germline): LGHNA, YSLEER. The V end was cut by 0 bases, the J end by 4 bases, with 6 bases between. The CDR3 is 14 residues long. The CDR3 DNA follows: TGCGCCAGCAGCCAAGACCAGTATAATGAAAAACTGTTTTTT. It yields the protein CASSQDQYNEKLFF.

This chain joins TRBV24-1 and TRBJ1-1, with D possibly TRBD1 on 5 matching bases. With 4 bases removed from V and 0 bases from J, the gap between germline ends came to 8 bases. In germline, CDR1 is KGHDR, CDR2 SFDVKD. The CDR3 sequence is 14 residues long. The CDR3 bases are TGTGCCACCAGTGACGGACACATGAACACTGAAGCTTTCTTT. Protein: CATSDGHMNTEAFF.

This clone has a handful of counts. CDR3 amino acids: CASSLGRNTGELFF. The CDR3 DNA reads TGTGCCAGCAGCTTAGGTCGAAACACCGGGGAGCTGTTTTTT. V is TRBV7-2 and J is TRBJ2-2; no firm D call. The V gene's germline CDR1 is SGHTA and CDR2 FQGNSA. This CDR3 comprises 14 residues. Deletions cut 1 base from V and 2 bases from J, with 5 bases between.